The clone carrying this T cell receptor (beta chain) was recorded many times. These data come from a study of prognosis after radiotherapy for stage I lung cancer. On the study more broadly: The period between April 2018 and January 2019 saw the enrollment of stage I non-small cell lung cancer patients. In this cohort, no one received concurrent therapy with stereotactic body radiotherapy.

The CDR3 runs 15 residues. V was cut by 4 bases and J by 6 bases, with 17 bases left in between. Germline CDR1 SGDLS, CDR2 YYNGEE. The genomic DNA TCR beta CDR3 region underwent two rounds of multiplex PCR. Specific primers for each TRBV and TRBJ gene were what first-round PCR used. Using its own MiXCR run on the multiplex PCR reads, TCRdb lists one record per CDR3 protein. The sample lists approximately 25,000 distinct CDR3 sequences, roughly 50% seen once, with 15% in the top ten. The sequences come from PBMCs, collected before or after stereotactic body radiation therapy (not recorded which). The chain uses TRBV9 and TRBJ2-1; weak D call: TRBD2 (8 bases). The receptor was derived from a donor over 45 with non-small cell lung cancer. CDR3 DNA sequence: TGTGCCAGCAGCCGGGAGGGGGCCCAAAGCAATGAGCAGTTCTTC. Amino acids: CASSREGAQSNEQFF. The whole variable domain, filled in from reference TRBV9 and TRBJ2-1, reads DSGVTQTPKHLITATGQRVTLRCSPRSGDLSVYWYQQSLDQGLQFLIQYYNGEERAKGNILERFSAQQFPDLHSELNLSSLELGDSALYFCASSREGAQSNEQFFGPGTRLTVL.